The 16 T cell receptor beta chains below were found in one sample sequenced in a study of breast tumors, draining lymph nodes, adjacent tissues. TCRdb re-analysed the multiplex PCR reads in MiXCR, keeping a single row per CDR3 protein. This table holds 200,000 or so distinct CDR3 sequences, around a third found once. Axillary draining lymph nodes of breast cancer patients supplied the node samples. The sequenced material came from axillary lymph node tissue. These receptors originate from a female donor with breast cancer. Some clones in this sample may be carry-over from other donors' samples.

The chain carries TRBV20-1 and TRBJ1-6; TRBD1 agrees at 10 bases. CDR1 and CDR2 (germline): DFQATT, SNEGSKA (reference sequence). Trimming took 0 bases from V and 9 from J; bases not matched to a gene: 20. This CDR3 contains 20 residues. This CDR3 reads CSARDSGADRGVEVSSPLHF. The CDR3 DNA reads TGCAGTGCTAGAGACTCGGGGGCGGACAGGGGGGTTGAGGTTAGTTCACCCCTCCACTTT.

V gene TRBV20-1 combines with J gene TRBJ2-3; 11 bases line up with TRBD2. The length of the CDR3 is 15 residues. Per the germline V gene, CDR1 is DFQATT and CDR2 is SNEGSKA (reference sequence). J gave up 3 bases and V 4 bases, and 6 bases lay outside the gene matches. CDR3: CSATGRTSGTDTQYF. The DNA for the CDR3 is TGCAGTGCTACTGGAAGGACTAGCGGGACAGATACGCAGTATTTT.

CDR3 region: CASSLNQGNEQFF. CDR3 DNA sequence: TGTGCCAGCAGTCTCAACCAAGGCAATGAGCAGTTCTTC. The chain has TRBV2 and TRBJ2-1; D gene ambiguous. CDR1 is SNHLY and CDR2 is FYNNEI in the germline V gene. The V gene lost 5 bases and the J gene lost 6 bases, with 11 bases spanning the gap. The CDR3 extends over 13 amino acids.

The rearrangement links TRBV6-5 to TRBJ1-2; maybe TRBD1 (5 bases). Germline CDR1 MNHEY, CDR2 SVGAGI. Trimming took off 6 bases at V and 4 bases at J, with 12 bases between the two ends. This CDR3 spans 13 amino acids. DNA of the CDR3: TGTGCCAGCAGGCTTGGGGGGGGCTATGGCTACACCTTC. Translated: CASRLGGGYGYTF.

This clonotype was picked up a small number of times. The genes are TRBV4-1 and TRBJ1-1; 8 bases match TRBD1. Germline lookup yields CDR1 MGHRA and CDR2 YSYEKL. The CDR3 has 15 amino acids. V trimming: 0 bases; J trimming: 4 bases; junction bases outside the gene matches: 4. The CDR3 DNA sequence: TGCGCCAGCAGCCAAGAGGTGACAGGGGCCACTGAAGCTTTCTTT. Its protein is CASSQEVTGATEAFF.

This clonotype was observed a handful of times. The chain is built from TRBV3-1 and TRBJ2-1, with a weak D call TRBD2 (6 bases). V was pared by 1 base and J by 2 bases, with 9 bases between. Per the germline V gene, CDR1 is LGHDT and CDR2 is YNNKEL (reference sequence). The CDR3 sequence is 15 residues long. Here the CDR3 reads CASSQGGGTYNEQFF. CDR3 nucleotides: TGTGCCAGCAGCCAAGGGGGAGGAACCTACAATGAGCAGTTCTTC.

A remark on this clonotype: Given a much more abundant clone one base away, this may be a read error. V usage is TRBV29-1 and J usage is TRBJ1-1; D gene ambiguous. This CDR3 has 14 residues. V was cut by 3 bases and J by 0 bases, with 11 bases left in between. Germline assignment: CDR1 SQVTM and CDR2 ANQGSEA. CDR3 amino acids: CSVDPGDMNTEAFF. In nucleotides, the CDR3 is TGCAGCGTTGATCCTGGAGACATGAACACTGAAGCTTTCTTT.

The chain recombines TRBV12-3 or TRBV12-4 with TRBJ2-7; TRBD2 is a possible D gene (5 bases). V was cut by 2 bases and J by 2 bases, with 16 bases left in between. The CDR3 loop spans 16 amino acids. CDR3 region: CASSLLARVPTYEQYF. CDR3 nucleotide sequence: TGTGCCAGCAGTTTACTAGCTCGGGTCCCCACCTACGAGCAGTACTTC.

The CDR3 loop is CSAIPTGGDTQYF. The CDR3 DNA follows: TGCAGTGCTATTCCCACGGGGGGAGATACGCAGTATTTT. The rearrangement links TRBV20-1 to TRBJ2-3; 7 nucleotides match TRBD2. J lost 5 bases, V lost 4 bases, and 6 bases had no gene match. Germline V lookup: CDR1 DFQATT, CDR2 SNEGSKA (reference sequence). This CDR3 spans 13 amino acids.

This clonotype occurred many times. The chain is built from TRBV7-2 and TRBJ2-1, with TRBD2 matching 7 bases. Per the germline V gene, CDR1 is SGHTA and CDR2 is FQGNSA. This CDR3 has 16 amino acids. V gave up 5 bases and J gave up 2 bases; unmatched junction bases: 9. DNA for the CDR3: TGTGCCAGCAGCCCGGGGCGTGGGGGGGCCTACAATGAGCAGTTCTTC. It codes for CASSPGRGGAYNEQFF.

This clonotype was recorded at least ten times. The genes are TRBV5-4 and TRBJ2-5; tentative D call: TRBD2 (6 bases). V dropped 3 bases and J dropped 5 bases, with 14 bases sitting between them. The CDR3 has 14 residues. Germline CDR1 SGHNT, CDR2 YYREEE (reference sequence). CDR3 in DNA: TGTGCCAGCAGCTCCTCCCGGGGGTCGGAGACCCAGTACTTC. Translation gives CASSSSRGSETQYF.

This chain joins TRBV25-1 and TRBJ1-2; D gene uncertain. Germline values: CDR1 MGHDK, CDR2 SYGVNS. The CDR3 length is 13 residues. The V end was cut by 8 bases, the J end by 1 base, with 11 bases between. In DNA form, the CDR3 reads TGTGCCAGCTCACTGACGGTTAACTATGGCTACACCTTC. It specifies CASSLTVNYGYTF.

The CDR3 DNA is TGTGCCAGCAGCTTAGCTGTGGGAATGGATTCCTACGAGCAGTACGTC. Protein: CASSLAVGMDSYEQYV. This chain uses TRBV11-2 with TRBJ2-7; D not resolved. CDR1 and CDR2 (germline): SGHAT, FQNNGV. This CDR3 region has 16 residues. The ends were cut back, 1 base at V and 1 base at J, with 14 bases in the middle.

J is TRBJ1-6 and V is TRBV5-1; D unclear. CDR1 is SGHRS and CDR2 is YFSETQ in the germline V gene. The CDR3 length is 13 residues. V shed 0 bases and J shed 9 bases, with 7 bases lying between them. CDR3 region: CASSLAGSSPLHF. The CDR3 DNA follows: TGCGCCAGCAGCTTGGCCGGGAGTTCACCCCTCCACTTT.

A word on this clonotype: This clone may be a read error of a much larger clone one base away. The CDR3 DNA reads as TGCAGTGCTGAGCAAAGAGATAGCGGGGGTGGGGACGAGCAGTACTTC. This gives the protein CSAEQRDSGGGDEQYF. This chain connects TRBV20-1 to TRBJ2-7; 9 positions agree with TRBD2. CDR3 length equals 16 residues. Germline assignment: CDR1 DFQATT and CDR2 SNEGSKA (reference sequence). The junction had 16 bases not matched to a gene; V was cut back by 5 bases and J by 5 bases.

This clonotype was counted many times. CDR3 DNA: TGTGCCAGCAGCCCGGACAACTTCTATGGCTACACCTTC. Translation: CASSPDNFYGYTF. The V gene is TRBV7-2, the J gene TRBJ1-2, with a tentative D call TRBD1 (5 bases). Trimming took 5 bases from V and 4 from J, leaving 11 bases between them. This CDR3 region has 13 residues. Germline lookup yields CDR1 SGHTA and CDR2 FQGNSA.